Following are 9 T cell receptor beta chains from one sample sequenced in a study of T cell changes during pregnancy in multiple sclerosis. Generated by immunoSEQ multiplex PCR, the TCRdb table keeps only in-frame clones and is missing some. The sample has some 41,000 clones, around nine tenths seen once. Sequences were derived from CD8+ T cells from peripheral blood mononuclear cells, sampled in the first trimester of pregnancy. Receptors originate from a female donor with multiple sclerosis, enrolled in a pregnancy study.

V gene TRBV6-5 combines with J gene TRBJ2-5, with a weak D call TRBD2 (5 bases). CDR1 is MNHEY, CDR2 SVGAGI, per germline. This CDR3 region has 15 residues. V gave up 2 bases and J gave up 4 bases, with 14 bases separating them. DNA for the CDR3: TGTGCCAGCAGTTACGGCGGGTTTTCGAGAGAGACCCAGTACTTC. The encoded protein is CASSYGGFSRETQYF.

The gene calls are TRBV7-2 and TRBJ1-1, with 8 nucleotides matching TRBD1. The CDR3 length is 13 residues. Germline V gives CDR1 SGHTA, CDR2 FQGNSA. J lost 4 bases, V lost 4 bases, and 2 bases had no gene match. The CDR3 nucleotides read TGTGCCAGCAGCTACAGGGGGGGCACTGAAGCTTTCTTT. Amino acid sequence: CASSYRGGTEAFF.

On this clone: A junction boundary mismatches the germline segment, possibly from a read error. V and J are TRBV7-3 and TRBJ1-2; D is undetermined. Germline values: CDR1 SGHTA, CDR2 FQGTGA. This CDR3 is 11 amino acids long. CDR3 in DNA: TGTGCCAGCAGCTTCGGATACATGGGCCCCTTC. Its translation is CASSFGYMGPF.

The V gene is TRBV29-1, the J gene TRBJ1-2; 11 bases map to TRBD1. This CDR3 has 13 amino acids. V shed 6 bases and J 4 bases; nucleotides not matched to a gene: 4. CDR1 SQVTM and CDR2 ANQGSEA come from the germline V gene. The DNA for the CDR3 is TGCAGCGTAGACGGGACAGGGGGCTATGGCTACACCTTC. Residues: CSVDGTGGYGYTF.

The CDR3 reads CASSHASGGAYEQYF. In DNA form, the CDR3 reads TGTGCCAGCAGCCATGCTAGCGGGGGGGCCTACGAGCAGTACTTC. This rearrangement joins TRBV4-2 to TRBJ2-5, with 12 bases matching TRBD2. The DNA end lines up better with TRBJ2-7; the J call may be wrong. There are 15 residues in the CDR3. Germline assignment: CDR1 LGHNA and CDR2 YNFKEQ.

The rearrangement uses TRBV9 and TRBJ1-2; D is unresolved. The CDR3 spans 15 residues. From germline, CDR1 is SGDLS and CDR2 YYNGEE. V was cut by 3 bases and J by 8 bases, with 20 bases left in between. CDR3 DNA: TGTGCCAGCAGCGGCCTACTACCGGGAATTCTGGGCTACACCTTC. Amino acid sequence: CASSGLLPGILGYTF.

The J gene is TRBJ2-3, the V gene TRBV11-3; D uncertain. The CDR3 loop spans 13 amino acids. Between the trimmed V and J ends, which lost 5 bases and 8 bases, there was a span of 14 bases. CDR1 SGHNT and CDR2 YENEEA come from the germline V gene. The CDR3: CASSPDWAGTQYF. In DNA form, the CDR3 reads TGTGCCAGCAGCCCTGATTGGGCAGGTACGCAGTATTTT.

The CDR3 loop reads CASSQEGLAGAPDTQYF. The CDR3 nucleotides read TGTGCCAGCAGCCAGGAGGGACTAGCGGGGGCCCCAGATACGCAGTATTTT. The chain links TRBV4-2 to TRBJ2-3; TRBD2 aligns across 14 bases. Unmatched junction bases numbered 6, after V lost 3 bases and J lost 4 bases. There are 17 residues in the CDR3. Germline V gives CDR1 LGHNA, CDR2 YNFKEQ.

For the CDR3, the DNA is TGTGCCACCAGCAGAGATTCCAGGACAGGACACTCTGGGGCCAACGTCCTGACTTTC. This translates into CATSRDSRTGHSGANVLTF. J is TRBJ2-6 and V is TRBV15; 7 bases match TRBD1. CDR1 and CDR2 from the germline V gene are LNHNV and YYDKDF (reference sequence). The CDR3 covers 19 residues. The junction had 8 bases not matched to a gene; V was cut back by 0 bases and J by 0 bases.